This TCR beta chain was observed in a study of vaccination effects on CD4 cells after COVID-19. The repertoire was sequenced with immunoSEQ multiplex PCR; TCRdb's copy has only in-frame clones and lacks some. Of about 73,000 clones listed, roughly 74% are singletons. To note about this clone: Its antigen is currently unknown.

The germline gives CDR1 SGHRS, CDR2 YFSETQ. The CDR3 runs to 14 residues. Between the trimmed V and J ends, which lost 0 bases and 5 bases, there was a span of 10 bases. ViraFEST used viral peptide pools to expand antigen-specific CD4+ T cells before sequencing. Investigators separated out CD4+ T cells once around eleven days of culture had passed. Vaccine recipients had no previous SARS-CoV-2 infection; their nucleocapsid antibodies were negative. The sequence was collected from a human donor who received a COVID-19 vaccine. The material sequenced was CD4+ T cells from PBMCs cultured with HCoV-NL63 spike peptides, taken before COVID-19 vaccination. The chain is built from TRBV5-1 and TRBJ2-3; D is possibly TRBD1 (6 bases). The CDR3 DNA sequence: TGCGCCAGCAGCTTGGATAGGACAGTAGATACGCAGTATTTT. Protein sequence: CASSLDRTVDTQYF. The variable domain in full, completed from reference TRBV5-1 and TRBJ2-3, reads KAGVTQTPRYLIKTRGQQVTLSCSPISGHRSVSWYQQTPGQGLQFLFEYFSETQRNKGNFPGRFSGRQFSNSRSEMNVSTLELGDSALYLCASSLDRTVDTQYFGPGTRLTVL.